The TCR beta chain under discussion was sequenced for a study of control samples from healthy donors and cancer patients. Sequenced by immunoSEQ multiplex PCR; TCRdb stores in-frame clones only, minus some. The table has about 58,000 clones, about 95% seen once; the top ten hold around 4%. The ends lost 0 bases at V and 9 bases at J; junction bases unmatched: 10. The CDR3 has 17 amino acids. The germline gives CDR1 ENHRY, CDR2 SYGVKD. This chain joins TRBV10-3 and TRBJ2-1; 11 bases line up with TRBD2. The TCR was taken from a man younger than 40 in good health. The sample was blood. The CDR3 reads CAISESTIAGGRGEQFF. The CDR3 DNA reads TGTGCCATCAGTGAGTCGACCATAGCGGGGGGGCGCGGTGAGCAGTTCTTC.